These 6 T cell receptor beta chains came from one sample sequenced in a study of PD-L1 blockade in urothelial cancer. The method was immunoSEQ multiplex PCR; TCRdb's version includes in-frame clones alone and lacks a portion of them. Among 60,000 or so clones listed, almost 85% were seen once. The specimen was PBMCs, collected around atezolizumab (anti-PD-L1) treatment. The origin of the receptors is a man aged 65-85 years with urothelial cancer.

The chain links TRBV30 to TRBJ2-2, with TRBD1 matching 10 bases. In germline, CDR1 is GTSNPN, CDR2 SVGIG (reference sequence). Trimming removed 4 bases from V and 5 bases from J; junction bases left unmatched: 7. There are 15 residues in the CDR3. CDR3 loop: CAWMAGTGVTGELFF. CDR3 sequence (DNA): TGTGCCTGGATGGCTGGGACAGGGGTTACCGGGGAGCTGTTTTTT.

V and J are TRBV27 and TRBJ2-7; D not certain. Germline V gene sequence: CDR1 MNHEY, CDR2 SMNVEV (reference sequence). The CDR3 runs to 14 residues. Trimming removed 7 bases at V and 2 bases at J, with 15 bases between. CDR3 amino acids: CASIDSQPPYEQYF. CDR3 nucleotides: TGTGCCAGCATAGACTCTCAACCCCCCTACGAGCAGTACTTC.

This clone was detected only once. The V call is TRBV7-9, the J call TRBJ2-3; possible D gene TRBD2, 6 bases. This CDR3 spans 14 amino acids. Germline CDR1 SEHNR, CDR2 FQNEAQ (reference sequence). The V end lost 8 bases, the J end lost 0 bases, and 12 bases lay between the germline ends. CDR3 DNA sequence: TGTGCCAGCGTTAGTCTAGCGAGCACAGATACGCAGTATTTT. It is translated as CASVSLASTDTQYF.

The CDR3 DNA follows: TGCGCCAGCAGCCTGGTAGGGACTAGCGGGAGGAGTGAGCAGTACTTC. Translating gives CASSLVGTSGRSEQYF. The V and J genes are TRBV5-1 and TRBJ2-5; 15 bases fit TRBD2. CDR1 SGHRS and CDR2 YFSETQ come from the germline V gene. The CDR3 sequence is 16 residues long. V was clipped by 4 bases and J by 11 bases; unmatched bases: 12. The whole variable domain, remainder taken from reference TRBV5-1 and TRBJ2-5, is KAGVTQTPRYLIKTRGQQVTLSCSPISGHRSVSWYQQTPGQGLQFLFEYFSETQRNKGNFPGRFSGRQFSNSRSEMNVSTLELGDSALYLCASSLVGTSGRSEQYFGPGTRLLVL.

This clone was counted between two and nine times. The chain employs TRBV2 and TRBJ2-3, with 7 bases fitting TRBD2. From germline, CDR1 is SNHLY and CDR2 FYNNEI. This CDR3 region has 13 residues. With 3 bases clipped from V and 5 bases from J, the junction kept 2 bases outside the gene matches. For the CDR3, the DNA is TGTGCCAGCAGTGACCAGCGGGAAGATACGCAGTATTTT. Translating gives CASSDQREDTQYF. Combining the CDR3 with reference TRBV2 and TRBJ2-3 gives the whole variable domain EPEVTQTPSHQVTQMGQEVILRCVPISNHLYFYWYRQILGQKVEFLVSFYNNEISEKSEIFDDQFSVERPDGSNFTLKIRSTKLEDSAMYFCASSDQREDTQYFGPGTRLTVL.

This clone came up once. The genes are TRBV19 and TRBJ1-4, with no clear D. Between the trimmed V and J ends, which lost 4 bases and 7 bases, there was a span of 13 bases. The germline CDR1 and CDR2 sequences are LNHDA and SQIVND (reference sequence). This CDR3 contains 14 residues. The CDR3 nucleotides read TGTGCCAGTAGTAAAGACCGGGGTCGTGAAAAACTGTTTTTT. Amino acid sequence: CASSKDRGREKLFF.